This record covers a single T cell receptor (beta chain). What it binds is unknown. The data were taken from a study of T cell responses to AZD1222 COVID-19 vaccine. Notes on the study in general: The study found vaccine-associated CD4 TCRs spanning spike, dominant at 160-218 and 743-854. Unmutated variant regions are reportedly the target of nearly half of TCRs that are spike-specific.

Produced via immunoSEQ multiplex PCR; TCRdb's table is partial and in-frame only. The sample includes approximately 150,000 clones, roughly 92% of them seen just once. The CDR3 has 12 residues. Germline V gene data show CDR1 as SGHVS and CDR2 as FNYEAQ. With 5 bases clipped from V and 12 bases from J, the junction kept 4 bases outside the gene matches. The clonotype comes from an adult in good health. Sequenced here: peripheral blood, sampled on day 0 of AZD1222 vaccination. The J gene is TRBJ1-6, the V gene TRBV7-6; TRBD1 agrees at 7 bases. This CDR3 is CASSLQGEPLHF. The DNA of the CDR3 is TGTGCCAGCAGCCTCCAGGGGGAACCCCTCCACTTT.